The 18 T cell receptor beta chains given below trace back to one sample, sequenced in a study of CXCR3-negative and CXCR3-positive naive CD8 T cells. The libraries of TRB cDNA were constructed through 5' RACE using UMI labels. TCRdb reprocessed the 5' RACE reads and keeps a single row for each CDR3 protein, giving no DNA. Recorded for this sample: about 130,000 distinct CDR3 sequences. The sequenced material came from naive CXCR3- CD8+ T cells from blood. Subset: CD45RO-CCR7+CD27+CD95- naive CD8+ T cells lacking CXCR3 (TNR3-). These receptors were obtained from a human donor in good health. Some clones in this sample may be carry-over from other donors' samples.

The V call is TRBV27, the J call TRBJ2-5; TCRdb outputs TRBD1, but without DNA this stays unchecked. The length of the CDR3 is 14 residues. The germline CDR1 and CDR2 sequences are MNHEY and SMNVEV (reference sequence). The CDR3: CASRSGAGKETQYF.

The chain uses TRBV27 and TRBJ1-5. This CDR3 is built from 15 residues. Per the germline V gene, CDR1 is MNHEY and CDR2 is SMNVEV (reference sequence). The chain's CDR3 is CASSFSSAMNQPQHF.

V is TRBV9 and J is TRBJ2-1; there is no DNA to check the TCRdb D call of TRBD2. This CDR3 is built from 15 residues. Per the germline V gene, CDR1 is SGDLS and CDR2 is YYNGEE. The CDR3 loop is CASSAIGTSGGEQFF.

The V and J genes are TRBV28 and TRBJ2-7; the D call from TCRdb, TRBD1, cannot be confirmed without DNA. The CDR3 length is 16 residues. Per germline, CDR1 MDHEN and CDR2 SYDVKM. Here the CDR3 reads CASSPPTGQGYSEQYF.

This chain joins TRBV7-6 and TRBJ2-3; TCRdb indicates TRBD1, and absent DNA this call remains unverified. The germline CDR1 and CDR2 sequences are SGHVS and FNYEAQ. The CDR3 totals 20 residues. The CDR3 spells CASRKPGQGATTSSTDTQYF. Filled out from reference TRBV7-6 and TRBJ2-3, the complete variable domain reads GAGVSQSPRYKVTKRGQDVALRCDPISGHVSLYWYRQALGQGPEFLTYFNYEAQQDKSGLPNDRFSAERPEGSISTLTIQRTEQRDSAMYRCASRKPGQGATTSSTDTQYFGPGTRLTVL.

The CDR3 here is CASSGGAGELFF. V is TRBV9 and J is TRBJ2-2. The CDR3 is 12 amino acids. Germline CDR1 reads SGDLS; CDR2 reads YYNGEE.

The chain links TRBV28 to TRBJ2-7; the TCRdb call, TRBD1, lacks DNA for checking. Germline CDR1 reads MDHEN; CDR2 reads SYDVKM. The CDR3 loop spans 15 amino acids. The CDR3: CASSTIDSLFYEQYF.

J is TRBJ2-1 and V is TRBV11-2; as DNA is missing, the TRBD1 call by TCRdb cannot be tested. Per the germline V gene, CDR1 is SGHAT and CDR2 is FQNNGV. The CDR3 runs 15 residues. The CDR3 here is CASSLGQGSHNEQFF.

The chain joins TRBV20-1 to TRBJ1-1. CDR3 length: 13 amino acids. Germline CDR1 and CDR2: DFQATT and SNEGSKA (reference sequence). CDR3 region: CSALFGEVTEAFF.

V and J are TRBV7-2 and TRBJ1-1; TCRdb's assignment of TRBD1 cannot be checked, as there is no DNA. This CDR3 contains 14 residues. Germline V gene data show CDR1 as SGHTA and CDR2 as FQGNSA. Here the CDR3 reads CASSLGQGMVEAFF.

The V and J genes are TRBV27 and TRBJ2-7. Germline V gene lookup returns CDR1 MNHEY and CDR2 SMNVEV (reference sequence). CDR3 length: 15 amino acids. The CDR3 sequence is CASSLGSQWGYEQYF.

The V call is TRBV7-9, the J call TRBJ2-5; the D call from TCRdb, TRBD1, cannot be confirmed without DNA. Germline CDR1 reads SEHNR; CDR2 reads FQNEAQ (reference sequence). The CDR3 has 16 residues. CDR3 sequence: CTSSLGVTGGEETQYF.

V usage is TRBV7-2 and J usage is TRBJ1-5; TCRdb gives TRBD1 as the D gene, but with no DNA this cannot be confirmed. The CDR3 contains 15 residues. Germline V gene lookup returns CDR1 SGHTA and CDR2 FQGNSA. The CDR3: CASSLALGGPQPQHF.

This sequence joins TRBV7-9 and TRBJ2-7. Germline assignment: CDR1 SEHNR and CDR2 FQNEAQ (reference sequence). The CDR3 spans 12 residues. The CDR3 protein is CASSLAVYEQYF.

The chain employs TRBV3-1 and TRBJ2-5; with no DNA, the TCRdb D assignment of TRBD2 cannot be verified. The CDR3 consists of 17 residues. Germline CDR1 reads LGHDT; CDR2 reads YNNKEL (reference sequence). CDR3 region: CASSHRGTSGSQETQYF.

The genes are TRBV5-1 and TRBJ2-7; the D gene TCRdb calls, TRBD1, cannot be checked with no DNA. Germline loops: CDR1 SGHRS, CDR2 YFSETQ. This CDR3 comprises 14 residues. CDR3 loop: CASSLEAPSYEQYF. Filled out from reference TRBV5-1 and TRBJ2-7, the complete variable domain reads KAGVTQTPRYLIKTRGQQVTLSCSPISGHRSVSWYQQTPGQGLQFLFEYFSETQRNKGNFPGRFSGRQFSNSRSEMNVSTLELGDSALYLCASSLEAPSYEQYFGPGTRLTVT.

The V and J genes are TRBV5-1 and TRBJ2-7. The CDR3 spans 15 residues. Germline CDR1 is SGHRS and CDR2 is YFSETQ. The chain's CDR3 is CASSLDRESLYEQYF. Supplemented by reference TRBV5-1 and TRBJ2-7, the full variable domain reads KAGVTQTPRYLIKTRGQQVTLSCSPISGHRSVSWYQQTPGQGLQFLFEYFSETQRNKGNFPGRFSGRQFSNSRSEMNVSTLELGDSALYLCASSLDRESLYEQYFGPGTRLTVT.

The chain is built from TRBV28 and TRBJ2-1; TCRdb returns TRBD1, unconfirmable since there is no DNA. The CDR3 totals 13 residues. CDR1 MDHEN and CDR2 SYDVKM come from the germline V gene. CDR3 amino acids: CATGQGQYNEQFF.